This TCR beta chain was obtained from a study of blood T cells in healthy people across ages. V lost 4 bases, J lost 7 bases, and 8 bases stayed unmatched. CDR3 size: 15 residues. The germline V gene encodes CDR1 SGHTA and CDR2 FQGNSA. Together with a sample-barcoded 5' primer, a J-beta primer mix was included in a second PCR lasting roughly 6 to 12 cycles. Each CDR3 protein gets one entry after TCRdb re-called the 5' RACE reads with MiXCR. This table holds hundreds of thousands of distinct CDR3 sequences, 55% to 65% found once. This receptor was identified in a man aged 25 to 45 in good health. V is TRBV7-2 and J is TRBJ2-7; TRBD2 aligns across 12 bases. The sample consisted of blood. This CDR3 is CASSSSSGGAREQYF. CDR3 sequence (DNA): TGTGCCAGCAGCTCCTCTAGCGGGGGGGCGAGGGAGCAGTACTTC. The complete variable domain, with remaining parts taken from reference TRBV7-2 and TRBJ2-7, reads GAGVSQSPSNKVTEKGKDVELRCDPISGHTALYWYRQSLGQGLEFLIYFQGNSAPDKSGLPSDRFSAERTGGSVSTLTIQRTQQEDSAVYLCASSSSSGGAREQYFGPGTRLTVT.